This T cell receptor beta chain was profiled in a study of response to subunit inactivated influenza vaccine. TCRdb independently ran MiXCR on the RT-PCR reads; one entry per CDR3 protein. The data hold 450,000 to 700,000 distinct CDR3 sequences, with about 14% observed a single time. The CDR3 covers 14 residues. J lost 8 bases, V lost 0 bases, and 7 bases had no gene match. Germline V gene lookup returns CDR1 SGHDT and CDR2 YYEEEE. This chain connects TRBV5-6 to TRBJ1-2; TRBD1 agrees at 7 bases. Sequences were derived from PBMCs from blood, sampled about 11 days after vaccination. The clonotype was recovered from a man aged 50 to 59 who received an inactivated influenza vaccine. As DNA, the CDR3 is TGTGCCAGCAGCTTGGCCTCAGGGGGATTGGGCTACACCTTC. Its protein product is CASSLASGGLGYTF.